A single sample gave rise to the 19 T cell receptor beta chains below, sequenced in a study of shared clonotypes between healthy human individuals (dated by TCRdb to 2020 to 2021). The library was prepared using the immunoSEQ multiplex PCR assay. TCRdb retrieved this table from immuneACCESS and kept in-frame rearrangements only. Not all clones are present; in checked studies, unresolved V genes account for under half, and no reason is known for the remainder. The sample table records 2 million to 3 million clones; under 95% of these occur just once. The ten biggest clones cover 0.36% of the sample. What was sequenced was naive CD4+ T cells from PBMCs. The cell subset or site tag for this specimen amounts to: CD45RA+ positively selected. Receptors were obtained from a man aged 18 to 29 in good health. Some clones in this sample may be carry-over from other donors' samples.

The table lists this clone with a count of one. This chain joins TRBV6-1 and TRBJ2-5; 7 bases align to TRBD1. Germline V gene sequence: CDR1 MNHNS, CDR2 SASEGT. Trimming took 6 bases from V and 6 from J; bases not matched to a gene: 10. CDR3 length: 14 amino acids. The CDR3 bases are TGTGCCAGCAGCCCAACAGGGGCCGTAAAGACCCAGTACTTC. Protein: CASSPTGAVKTQYF.

The chain is built from TRBV21-1 and TRBJ2-1. TRBV21-1 counts as a pseudogene. CDR3 length equals 20 residues. Written as DNA, the CDR3 is TGTGCCAGCAGCAAAGATCACAGGAGCTTCATTCAGTTTCGGGGTAATGAGCAGTTCTTC. Its translation: CASSKDHRSFIQFRGNEQFF.

The chain combines TRBV6-6 with TRBJ1-1; weak D call: TRBD1 (5 bases). Germline V gives CDR1 MNHNY, CDR2 SVGAGI (reference sequence). CDR3 length: 13 residues. V lost 7 bases, J lost 5 bases, and 14 bases lay in between. The CDR3 reads CASTPQGGTEAFF. As DNA, the CDR3 is TGTGCCAGCACCCCCCAGGGAGGGACTGAAGCTTTCTTT.

This chain links TRBV5-1 with TRBJ2-7; 8 positions agree with TRBD2. The CDR3 is made up of 14 amino acids. J gave up 4 bases and V 5 bases, and 8 bases lay outside the gene matches. Germline V lookup: CDR1 SGHRS, CDR2 YFSETQ. CDR3 sequence reads: CASRRAGGAYEQYF. The CDR3 DNA follows: TGCGCCAGCAGGAGGGCGGGAGGCGCATACGAGCAGTACTTC.

The V and J genes are TRBV6-1 and TRBJ1-2; D is possibly TRBD1 (6 bases). This CDR3 is built from 14 residues. Deletions cut 3 bases from V and 3 bases from J, with 11 bases between. The germline gives CDR1 MNHNS, CDR2 SASEGT. The CDR3: CASSEDSSHYGYTF. CDR3 DNA: TGTGCCAGCAGTGAGGACAGTTCCCACTATGGCTACACCTTC.

With respect to this clone: Relative to the germline gene, one junction end is altered; a read error may explain this. The V and J genes are TRBV7-9 and TRBJ1-2; TRBD1 might be the D (6 bases). The length of the CDR3 is 16 residues. Germline CDR1 is SEHNR and CDR2 is FQNEAQ (reference sequence). The CDR3 region is CAGSLHGTHSFYGYTF. For the CDR3, the DNA is TGTGCCGGCAGCCTCCACGGGACACATTCCTTCTATGGCTACACCTTC. Filled out from reference TRBV7-9 and TRBJ1-2, the complete variable domain reads DTGVSQNPRHKITKRGQNVTFRCDPISEHNRLYWYRQTLGQGPEFLTYFQNEAQLEKSRLLSDRFSAERPKGSFSTLEIQRTEQGDSAMYLCAGSLHGTHSFYGYTFGSGTRLTVV.

This chain uses TRBV27 with TRBJ1-5; D may be TRBD1 (5 bases). The germline CDR1 and CDR2 sequences are MNHEY and SMNVEV (reference sequence). CDR3 length: 14 residues. Trimming pared 0 bases from V and 7 bases from J, leaving 10 bases between. CDR3 residues: CASSLSGRAQPQHF. CDR3 DNA: TGTGCCAGCAGTTTATCAGGCAGGGCACAGCCCCAGCATTTT.

This chain joins TRBV7-2 and TRBJ2-1, with 8 bases that match TRBD1. From germline, CDR1 is SGHTA and CDR2 FQGNSA. The CDR3 sequence is 14 residues long. J lost 10 bases, V lost 0 bases, and 5 bases had no gene match. Here the CDR3 DNA reads TGTGCCAGCAGCTTAGCGGCAGGGGGCAACGAGCAGTTCTTC. Protein product: CASSLAAGGNEQFF.

This sequence joins TRBV28 and TRBJ2-7; perhaps TRBD2 as D (6 bases). V was trimmed by 8 bases and J by 4 bases, leaving 9 bases between them. This CDR3 spans 11 amino acids. Germline assignment: CDR1 MDHEN and CDR2 SYDVKM. DNA for the CDR3: TGTGCCAGCTTTAGCGGTTACGAGCAGTACTTC. As protein: CASFSGYEQYF. Looking up the rest from reference TRBV28 and TRBJ2-7 gives the full variable domain: DVKVTQSSRYLVKRTGEKVFLECVQDMDHENMFWYRQDPGLGLRLIYFSYDVKMKEKGDIPEGYSVSREKKERFSLILESASTNQTSMYLCASFSGYEQYFGPGTRLTVT.

The chain couples TRBV4-3 to TRBJ1-5; D remains ambiguous. This CDR3 contains 16 residues. CDR1 is LGHNA, CDR2 YSLEER, per germline. V dropped 0 bases and J dropped 3 bases, with 12 bases sitting between them. This CDR3 is CASSQELLVDNQPQHF. CDR3 sequence (DNA): TGCGCCAGCAGCCAAGAACTCCTGGTGGACAATCAGCCCCAGCATTTT.

The chain links TRBV2 to TRBJ2-1, with TRBD2 matching over 15 bases. Germline assignment: CDR1 SNHLY and CDR2 FYNNEI. V gave up 7 bases and J gave up 6 bases; unmatched junction bases: 1. The CDR3 has 14 residues. The CDR3 protein is CASKGLAGGNEQFF. CDR3 bases: TGTGCCAGCAAGGGACTAGCGGGAGGCAATGAGCAGTTCTTC.

The V and J genes are TRBV19 and TRBJ2-1; D gene unclear. With 6 bases removed from V and 4 bases from J, the gap between germline ends came to 10 bases. This CDR3 has 13 residues. Germline loops: CDR1 LNHDA, CDR2 SQIVND (reference sequence). Here the CDR3 reads CASSDDQYNEQFF. CDR3 sequence (DNA): TGTGCCAGTAGCGACGACCAGTACAATGAGCAGTTCTTC.

J is TRBJ2-1 and V is TRBV27, with D perhaps given as TRBD1 or TRBD2 (5 bases each). The length of the CDR3 is 15 residues. Trimming took off 5 bases at V and 6 bases at J, with 17 bases between the two ends. Germline V gene data show CDR1 as MNHEY and CDR2 as SMNVEV (reference sequence). The CDR3 nucleotides are TGTGCCAGCAGTCCACTAGGGGCCCGATCCAATGAGCAGTTCTTC. This translates into CASSPLGARSNEQFF.

About this clone itself: The sample has other DNA sequences that encode this CDR3 too. The chain uses TRBV28 and TRBJ2-1, with D perhaps TRBD2 (5 bases). Germline V gene lookup returns CDR1 MDHEN and CDR2 SYDVKM. V shed 5 bases and J shed 6 bases, with 5 bases lying between them. This CDR3 comprises 11 residues. The CDR3 here is CASSRGNEQFF. In DNA, the CDR3 is TGTGCCAGCAGTCGGGGCAATGAGCAGTTCTTC.

The chain uses TRBV21-1 and TRBJ1-5. TRBV21-1 corresponds to a pseudogene. CDR3 length: 13 residues. The CDR3 DNA sequence: TGTGCCAGCTATCACGTGAGGAGGCAGCCCCAGCATTTT. Encoded protein: CASYHVRRQPQHF.

This clone appeared once. This sequence joins TRBV7-2 and TRBJ2-1; 13 bases match TRBD2. Per the germline V gene, CDR1 is SGHTA and CDR2 is FQGNSA. This CDR3 has 18 residues. J was trimmed by 5 bases and V by 4 bases; bases with no gene match: 11. The CDR3 spells CASSYGLAGVGSNNEQFF. The CDR3 DNA reads as TGTGCCAGCAGCTATGGACTAGCGGGAGTGGGATCGAACAATGAGCAGTTCTTC.

The chain couples TRBV10-3 to TRBJ2-1; 7 nucleotides agree with TRBD2. Germline V lookup: CDR1 ENHRY, CDR2 SYGVKD. Unmatched junction bases numbered 15, after V lost 1 base and J lost 12 bases. The CDR3 spans 16 residues. CDR3 protein: CAISEFAGVRVSGQFF. CDR3 nucleotide sequence: TGTGCCATCAGTGAGTTTGCGGGAGTTAGGGTTTCGGGGCAGTTCTTC.

This chain connects TRBV11-2 to TRBJ1-3, with D possibly TRBD1 on 5 matching bases. The CDR3 extends over 17 amino acids. V shed 5 bases and J shed 4 bases, with 21 bases lying between them. CDR1 is SGHAT, CDR2 FQNNGV, per germline. This CDR3 is CASSHPYLQGVGNTIYF. CDR3 bases: TGTGCCAGCAGCCACCCGTACCTGCAGGGAGTGGGAAACACCATATATTTT.

V and J are TRBV30 and TRBJ2-3, with D perhaps TRBD2 (5 bases). The CDR3 covers 12 residues. The germline CDR1 and CDR2 sequences are GTSNPN and SVGIG (reference sequence). The V gene lost 0 bases and the J gene lost 6 bases, with 7 bases spanning the gap. CDR3 loop: CAWSVLGDTQYF. CDR3 nucleotides: TGTGCCTGGAGTGTACTAGGGGATACGCAGTATTTT.